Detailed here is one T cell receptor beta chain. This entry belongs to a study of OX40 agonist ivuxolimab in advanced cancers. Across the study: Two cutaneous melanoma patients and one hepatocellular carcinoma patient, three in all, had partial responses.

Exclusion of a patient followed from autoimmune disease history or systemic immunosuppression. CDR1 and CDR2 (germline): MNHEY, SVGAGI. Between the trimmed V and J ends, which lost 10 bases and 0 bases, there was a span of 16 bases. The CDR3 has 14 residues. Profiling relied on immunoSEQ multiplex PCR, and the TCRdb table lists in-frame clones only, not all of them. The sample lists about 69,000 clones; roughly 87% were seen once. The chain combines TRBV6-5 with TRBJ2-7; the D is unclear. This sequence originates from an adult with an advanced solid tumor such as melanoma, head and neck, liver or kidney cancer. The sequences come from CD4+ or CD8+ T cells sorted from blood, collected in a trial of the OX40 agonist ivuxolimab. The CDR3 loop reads CATALAESSYEQYF. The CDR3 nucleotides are TGTGCCACTGCCTTGGCGGAATCCTCCTACGAGCAGTACTTC.